This T cell receptor beta chain was documented in a study of Ad26.COV2.S vaccination and SARS-CoV-2 variants. Method: immunoSEQ multiplex PCR; TCRdb's copy keeps in-frame clones and lacks some. Here the sample spans some 350,000 clones, roughly 90% being singletons. The V gene's germline CDR1 is MGHRA and CDR2 YSYEKL. This CDR3 has 15 amino acids. V dropped 0 bases and J dropped 6; count of bases not matched to a gene: 4. Findings and limits, study-wide: Responses of spike-specific T cells (both CD8+ and CD4+) reportedly showed substantial breadth after vaccination.

This sample's treatment: some 20 received Ad26.COV2.S at low or high dose, single or two shots; several received placebo; per-sample allocation not given. The samples were gathered on day 63 after the first injection of vaccine or placebo. Immunization relied on an Ad26 vector, which expressed Wuhan-strain SARS-CoV-2 spike. Details on this clone: No antigen is known for it.

The sequencing used peripheral blood, collected in a trial of Ad26.COV2.S vaccine versus placebo. The sequence came from a person aged 18-60 years who received the Ad26.COV2.S COVID-19 vaccine or a placebo. V and J are TRBV4-1 and TRBJ1-5; 8 bases are a match to TRBD1. Written as DNA, the CDR3 is TGCGCCAGCAGCCAAGAAGGACAGGGAAGTCAGCCCCAGCATTTT. Its translation is CASSQEGQGSQPQHF.